Given below is one T cell receptor beta chain in context. This sample was taken from a study of shared clonotypes between healthy human individuals. The V and J ends lost 2 bases and 3 bases respectively, with 9 bases between them. The CDR3 extends over 14 amino acids. Germline CDR1 KGHSH, CDR2 LQKENI. Deep-level settings were used for running the assay. The protocol was immunoSEQ multiplex PCR, while the TCRdb copy is restricted to in-frame clones and leaves out a portion. The sample consists of around 2.3 million clones, roughly 95% of them appearing once. This TCR came from a man aged 18 to 30 in good health. This chain joins TRBV18 and TRBJ2-3; a possible D gene is TRBD2 (6 bases). The sample taken for sequencing was naive CD4+ T cells sorted from blood. As for subset: CD45RA+ positively selected. CDR3 sequence reads: CASSPGRQTDTQYF. The CDR3 nucleotides read TGTGCCAGCTCACCAGGGAGGCAAACAGATACGCAGTATTTT.